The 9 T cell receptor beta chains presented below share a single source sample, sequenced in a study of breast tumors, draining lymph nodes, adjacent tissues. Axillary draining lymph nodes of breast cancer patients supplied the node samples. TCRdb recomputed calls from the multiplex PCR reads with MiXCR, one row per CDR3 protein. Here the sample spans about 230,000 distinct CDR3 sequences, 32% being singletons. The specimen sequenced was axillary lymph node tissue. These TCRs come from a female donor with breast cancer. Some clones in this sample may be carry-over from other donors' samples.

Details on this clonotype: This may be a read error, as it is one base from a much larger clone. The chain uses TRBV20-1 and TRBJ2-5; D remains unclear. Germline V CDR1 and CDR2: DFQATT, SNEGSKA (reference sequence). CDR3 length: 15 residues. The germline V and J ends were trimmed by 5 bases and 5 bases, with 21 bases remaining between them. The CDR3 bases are TGCAGTGCTCTCCCCAACGGTAGGGCTTCCGAGACCCAGTACTTC. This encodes CSALPNGRASETQYF.

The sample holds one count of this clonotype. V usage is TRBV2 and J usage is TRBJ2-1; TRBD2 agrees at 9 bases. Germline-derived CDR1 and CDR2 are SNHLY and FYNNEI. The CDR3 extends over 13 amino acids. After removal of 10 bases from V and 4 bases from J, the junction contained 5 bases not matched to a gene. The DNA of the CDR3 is TGTGCCAAGACTAGCGGACTTTACAATGAGCAGTTCTTC. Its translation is CAKTSGLYNEQFF.

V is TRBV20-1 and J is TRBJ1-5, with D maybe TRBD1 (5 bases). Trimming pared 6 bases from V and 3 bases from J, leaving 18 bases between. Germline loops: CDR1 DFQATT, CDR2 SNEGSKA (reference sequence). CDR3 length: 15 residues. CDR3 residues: CSAEAGVEDNQPQHF. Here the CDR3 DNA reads TGCAGTGCCGAAGCGGGGGTTGAGGACAATCAGCCCCAGCATTTT.

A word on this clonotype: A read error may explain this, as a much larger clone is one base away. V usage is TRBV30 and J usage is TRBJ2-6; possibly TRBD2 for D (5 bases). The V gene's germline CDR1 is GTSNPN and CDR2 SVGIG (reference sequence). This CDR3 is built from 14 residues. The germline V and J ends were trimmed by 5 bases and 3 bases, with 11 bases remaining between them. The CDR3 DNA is TGTGCCTGGGGTGCAGGAGGTGGGGCCAACGTCCTGACTTTC. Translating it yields CAWGAGGGANVLTF.

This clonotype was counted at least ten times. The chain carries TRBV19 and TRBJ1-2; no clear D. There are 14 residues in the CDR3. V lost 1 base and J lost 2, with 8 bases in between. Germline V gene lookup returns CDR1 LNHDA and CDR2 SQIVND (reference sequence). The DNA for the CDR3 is TGTGCCAGTAGTATAGGGACGTCAAACTATGGCTACACCTTC. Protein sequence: CASSIGTSNYGYTF.

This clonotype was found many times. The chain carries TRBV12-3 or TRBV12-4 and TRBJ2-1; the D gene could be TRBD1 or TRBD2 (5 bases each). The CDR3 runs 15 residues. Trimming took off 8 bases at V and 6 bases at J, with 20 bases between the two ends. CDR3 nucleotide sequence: TGTGCCAGCCTCCCGCGAGGGGAGTTCTCCAATGAGCAGTTCTTC. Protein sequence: CASLPRGEFSNEQFF.

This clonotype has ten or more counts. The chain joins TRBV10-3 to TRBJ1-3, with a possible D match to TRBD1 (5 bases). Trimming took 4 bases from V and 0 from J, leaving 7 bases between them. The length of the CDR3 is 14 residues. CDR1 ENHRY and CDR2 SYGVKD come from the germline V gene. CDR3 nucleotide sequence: TGTGCCATCAGTGCAGACAGCTCTGGAAACACCATATATTTT. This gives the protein CAISADSSGNTIYF.

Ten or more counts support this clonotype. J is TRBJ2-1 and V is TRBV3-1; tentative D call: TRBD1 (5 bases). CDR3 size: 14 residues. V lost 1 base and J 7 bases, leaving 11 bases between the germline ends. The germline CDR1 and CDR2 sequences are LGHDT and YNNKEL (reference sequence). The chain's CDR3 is CASSQGFQGNEQFF. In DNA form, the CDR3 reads TGTGCCAGCAGCCAAGGGTTCCAGGGTAATGAGCAGTTCTTC.

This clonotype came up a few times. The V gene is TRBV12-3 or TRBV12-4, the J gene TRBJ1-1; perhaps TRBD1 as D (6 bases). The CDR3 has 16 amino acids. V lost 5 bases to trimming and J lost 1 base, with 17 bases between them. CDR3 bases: TGTGCCAGCAGTCGAAGCCGACAGGCAACGAACACTGAAGCTTTCTTT. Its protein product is CASSRSRQATNTEAFF.